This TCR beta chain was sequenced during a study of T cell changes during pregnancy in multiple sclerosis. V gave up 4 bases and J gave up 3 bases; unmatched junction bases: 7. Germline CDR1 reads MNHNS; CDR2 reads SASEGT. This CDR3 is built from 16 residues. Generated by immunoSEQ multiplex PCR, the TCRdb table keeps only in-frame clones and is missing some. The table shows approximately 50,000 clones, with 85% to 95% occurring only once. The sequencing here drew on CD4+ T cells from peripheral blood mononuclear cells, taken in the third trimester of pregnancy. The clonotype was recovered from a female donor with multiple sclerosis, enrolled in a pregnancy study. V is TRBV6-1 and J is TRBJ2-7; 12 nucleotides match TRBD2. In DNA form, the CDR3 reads TGTGCCAGCAGTGCACGCAGGACTAGCGGGAACTACGAGCAGTACTTC. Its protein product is CASSARRTSGNYEQYF.